This entry describes one T cell receptor (beta chain). Its matching antigen is unknown. The assay was immunoSEQ multiplex PCR, and TCRdb's table has in-frame clones only and misses some. The sample consists of 30,000 to 35,000 clones, 80% to 95% of them appearing once. The sample comes from a study of OX40 agonist ivuxolimab in advanced cancers. On the study more broadly: The mean age was roughly 60 years, ranging from about 23 to 79, with 65% to 85% of participants male.

Trimming took off 6 bases at V and 7 bases at J, with 16 bases between the two ends. The CDR3 has 14 amino acids. Germline CDR1 and CDR2: MNHNS and SASEGT. Study observations and caveats: Clonal expansion by week 6 occurred in CD4+ and CD8+ blood T cells (at 0.1 to 3.0 mg/kg).

This chain connects TRBV6-1 to TRBJ1-5; tentatively, D is TRBD1 (6 bases). Sequencing used CD4+ or CD8+ T cells sorted from blood, obtained in a trial of the OX40 agonist ivuxolimab. This TCR was sampled from an adult with an advanced solid tumor such as melanoma, head and neck, liver or kidney cancer. This CDR3 is CASSEQGPGQPQHF. The DNA for the CDR3 is TGTGCCAGCAGCGAACAGGGACCTGGGCAGCCCCAGCATTTT.